Reported below is one T cell receptor (beta chain). This entry belongs to a study of T cell changes during pregnancy in multiple sclerosis. TCRdb's copy holds only in-frame clones and misses some; the assay was immunoSEQ multiplex PCR. The repertoire holds 35,000 to 40,000 clones, with 94% as singletons. The CDR3 is made up of 15 amino acids. Trimming at V came to 3 bases and at J to 8 bases, leaving 9 bases not matched to a gene. Germline CDR1 is LGHNA and CDR2 is YSLEER. Sequenced here: CD4+ T cells from peripheral blood mononuclear cells, sampled in the second trimester of pregnancy. The sequence was collected from a female donor with multiple sclerosis, enrolled in a pregnancy study. The gene calls are TRBV4-3 and TRBJ1-4; 7 nucleotides agree with TRBD1. CDR3: CASSQGTGVGEKLFF. DNA of the CDR3: TGCGCCAGCAGCCAGGGTACAGGGGTTGGCGAAAAACTGTTTTTT.